This T cell receptor beta chain was observed in a study of blood T cell repertoires in COVID-19. At the level of the study: The United States, Italy and Spain provided the acute and convalescent COVID-19 samples. In each case, the material was cDNA or gDNA derived from T cells, B-cell-depleted T cells, or PBMCs.

Authors' analysis steps: It was from reference gene primer amplification that nucleated cell counts were estimated. Assay used: immunoSEQ multiplex PCR; TCRdb lists only in-frame clones, some missing. V, J and clone size derive from that table, while D and trimming were established from the DNA sequence. The sample includes about 250,000 clones, over 65% of them seen just once. This clone was recorded a few times. The CDR3 consists of 14 residues. Germline trimming cut 6 bases from V and 5 bases from J; bases unmatched to any gene: 8. CDR1 is MNHEY and CDR2 is SVGAGI in the germline V gene. J is TRBJ1-2 and V is TRBV6-5, with 8 bases aligning to TRBD1. The clonotype comes from a woman older than 75 with acute or convalescent COVID-19. Sequenced input: peripheral blood. CDR3 sequence: CASRNPGQAYGYTF. DNA of the CDR3: TGTGCCAGCAGAAACCCGGGACAGGCTTATGGCTACACCTTC.